This passage covers 19 T cell receptor beta chains from one sample sequenced in a study of T cell changes during pregnancy in multiple sclerosis. Using immunoSEQ multiplex PCR, the repertoire was profiled, and TCRdb retains in-frame clones only, with some absent. Found here are roughly 30,000 clones, around 85% of them singletons; the top ten hold roughly 8%. The material was CD8+ T cells from peripheral blood mononuclear cells, obtained after pregnancy. The receptors were sampled from a female donor with multiple sclerosis, enrolled in a pregnancy study.

About this clone: This CDR3 is missing its conserved last phenylalanine or tryptophan, likely due to a read error. It is unclear where the CDR3 begins or ends on the DNA, so no DNA is shown, and the CDR3 is as TCRdb lists it. The chain is built from TRBV10-2 and TRBJ1-4. The CDR3 extends over 14 residues, inclusive of both ends. Germline-derived CDR1 and CDR2 are WSHSY and SAAADI. CDR3 sequence reads: CASGEGCRMKNCFL.

Note on this clone: Other DNA sequences of this sample code for an identical CDR3. The gene calls are TRBV6-4 and TRBJ2-1; 13 bases agree with TRBD2. This CDR3 comprises 14 residues. The junction had 0 bases not matched to a gene; V was cut back by 4 bases and J by 6 bases. Germline V CDR1 and CDR2: MRHNA, SNTAGT. CDR3 coding DNA: TGTGCCAGCAGTGGGACTAGCGGGGGCAATGAGCAGTTCTTC. It encodes CASSGTSGGNEQFF.

The chain carries TRBV4-1 and TRBJ1-4; the D gene is possibly TRBD1 (5 bases). Germline V lookup: CDR1 MGHRA, CDR2 YSYEKL. Trimming cost V 3 bases and J 0 bases, with 17 bases left between them. This CDR3 comprises 18 residues. CDR3 amino acids: CASSQSIRVEATNEKLFF. The CDR3 coding sequence is TGCGCCAGCAGCCAGAGTATCAGGGTCGAGGCAACTAATGAAAAACTGTTTTTT.

This clone came up once. The chain recombines TRBV30 with TRBJ2-7, with 8 bases lining up with TRBD1. CDR3 length: 13 residues. Per the germline V gene, CDR1 is GTSNPN and CDR2 is SVGIG (reference sequence). The ends lost 3 bases at V and 4 bases at J; junction bases unmatched: 5. In DNA form, the CDR3 reads TGTGCCTGGAGCTTAGGGACAGGTTACGAGCAGTACTTC. Its translation is CAWSLGTGYEQYF.

This clone was detected once. The chain is built from TRBV11-2 and TRBJ2-7; the D is unclear. The CDR3 is 13 residues long. Trimming pared 3 bases from V and 6 bases from J, leaving 12 bases between. The V gene's germline CDR1 is SGHAT and CDR2 FQNNGV. This CDR3 is CASSLPRRGEQYF. CDR3 nucleotide sequence: TGTGCCAGCAGCTTGCCTAGACGAGGCGAGCAGTACTTC.

This rearrangement joins TRBV30 to TRBJ2-3, with TRBD2 identical over 10 bases. After removal of 5 bases from V and 2 bases from J, the junction contained 7 bases not matched to a gene. The CDR3 extends over 15 amino acids. Germline V CDR1 and CDR2: GTSNPN, SVGIG (reference sequence). The CDR3: CAWDLLAGATDTQYF. CDR3 DNA sequence: TGTGCCTGGGACCTGCTAGCGGGGGCCACAGATACGCAGTATTTT. Looking up the rest from reference TRBV30 and TRBJ2-3 gives the full variable domain: SQTIHQWPATLVQPVGSPLSLECTVEGTSNPNLYWYRQAAGRGLQLLFYSVGIGQISSEVPQNLSASRPQDRQFILSSKKLLLSDSGFYLCAWDLLAGATDTQYFGPGTRLTVL.

The CDR3 DNA is TGTGCCAGCAGCTTGGATAGCGGGGCCCCCCCAGATACGCAGTATTTT. This encodes CASSLDSGAPPDTQYF. The chain combines TRBV5-6 with TRBJ2-3; 8 bases agree with TRBD2. This CDR3 has 16 residues. Trimming took 0 bases from V and 4 from J; bases not matched to a gene: 7. Germline CDR1 and CDR2: SGHDT and YYEEEE.

The chain employs TRBV5-1 and TRBJ2-3, with TRBD2 matching over 15 bases. The CDR3 has 17 amino acids. J lost 3 bases, V lost 2 bases, and 4 bases had no gene match. Germline loops: CDR1 SGHRS, CDR2 YFSETQ. The CDR3 coding sequence is TGCGCCAGCAGCTTCCGTGGACTAGCGGGGGGGACAGATACGCAGTATTTT. This codes for CASSFRGLAGGTDTQYF.

The rearrangement uses TRBV27 and TRBJ1-5; 9 nucleotides match TRBD1. The length of the CDR3 is 14 residues. The junction had 5 bases not matched to a gene; V was cut back by 10 bases and J by 1 base. Germline-derived CDR1 and CDR2 are MNHEY and SMNVEV (reference sequence). CDR3 in amino acids: CATRQGGSNQPQHF. CDR3 nucleotide sequence: TGTGCCACTAGACAGGGGGGAAGCAATCAGCCCCAGCATTTT.

The chain has TRBV10-2 and TRBJ2-2; a weak D match, TRBD1 (5 bases). The CDR3 has 15 residues. Per germline, CDR1 WSHSY and CDR2 SAAADI. Trimming took 4 bases from V and 7 from J, leaving 16 bases between them. CDR3 sequence: CASSGFTGRSGELFF. Here the CDR3 DNA reads TGCGCCAGCAGTGGGTTTACAGGCAGGAGCGGGGAGCTGTTTTTT.

The chain is built from TRBV2 and TRBJ2-3; a possible D gene is TRBD2 (6 bases). Trimming shortened V by 6 bases and J by 0 bases, and 19 bases separated the two germline ends. There are 17 residues in the CDR3. Looked up from germline, CDR1 is SNHLY and CDR2 is FYNNEI. CDR3 nucleotide sequence: TGTGCCAGCAGCCTCCGGCGGGGCTACTCTAGCACAGATACGCAGTATTTT. It specifies CASSLRRGYSSTDTQYF.

The rearrangement joins TRBV7-2 to TRBJ1-2; D is unclear. This CDR3 contains 12 residues. The germline V gene encodes CDR1 SGHTA and CDR2 FQGNSA. V lost 1 base to trimming and J lost 4 bases, with 4 bases between them. The CDR3 here is CASSLDSYGYTF. Written as DNA, the CDR3 is TGTGCCAGCAGCTTAGATAGCTATGGCTACACCTTC.

The gene calls are TRBV11-3 and TRBJ1-5; weak D call: TRBD1 (5 bases). With 0 bases removed from V and 3 bases from J, the gap between germline ends came to 15 bases. The CDR3 totals 17 residues. In germline, CDR1 is SGHNT, CDR2 YENEEA. CDR3 region: CASSLDPSGGVNQPQHF. As DNA, the CDR3 is TGTGCCAGCAGCTTAGACCCCTCGGGGGGGGTCAATCAGCCCCAGCATTTT.

This clone has just a few counts. The chain recombines TRBV7-9 with TRBJ1-6; TRBD1 agrees at 7 bases. The CDR3 runs 12 residues. After removal of 3 bases from V and 15 bases from J, the junction contained 5 bases not matched to a gene. Germline V gene data show CDR1 as SEHNR and CDR2 as FQNEAQ (reference sequence). The CDR3 sequence is CASSLTGNYLHF. The CDR3 DNA reads TGTGCCAGCAGCTTGACAGGGAACTACCTCCACTTT.

This clone was observed a handful of times. The rearrangement uses TRBV30 and TRBJ1-1; the D gene is possibly TRBD1 (5 bases). This CDR3 spans 13 amino acids. Trimming cost V 2 bases and J 4 bases, with 11 bases left between them. CDR1 and CDR2 (germline): GTSNPN, SVGIG (reference sequence). CDR3 coding DNA: TGTGCCTGGAGTTTCCAGGGAGGCACTGAAGCTTTCTTT. Protein sequence: CAWSFQGGTEAFF. Supplemented by reference TRBV30 and TRBJ1-1, the full variable domain reads SQTIHQWPATLVQPVGSPLSLECTVEGTSNPNLYWYRQAAGRGLQLLFYSVGIGQISSEVPQNLSASRPQDRQFILSSKKLLLSDSGFYLCAWSFQGGTEAFFGQGTRLTVV.

This chain links TRBV7-8 with TRBJ1-5, with D hard to call. Trimming shortened V by 7 bases and J by 1 base, and 11 bases separated the two germline ends. Germline values: CDR1 SGHVS, CDR2 FQNEAQ. This CDR3 comprises 14 residues. The CDR3 coding sequence is TGTGCCAGCACTTTTATAGCGAGCAATCAGCCCCAGCATTTT. Amino acids: CASTFIASNQPQHF.

This chain connects TRBV18 to TRBJ1-2, with D possibly TRBD1 on 6 matching bases. The V gene lost 0 bases and the J gene lost 10 bases, with 15 bases spanning the gap. Germline V gene data show CDR1 as KGHSH and CDR2 as LQKENI. The CDR3 contains 14 residues. Here the CDR3 reads CASSPPGHSIFYTF. CDR3 in DNA: TGTGCCAGCTCACCACCGGGACATTCTATTTTCTACACCTTC.

The gene calls are TRBV11-2 and TRBJ2-4; TRBD2 aligns across 8 bases. The germline gives CDR1 SGHAT, CDR2 FQNNGV. After removal of 5 bases from V and 5 bases from J, the junction contained 11 bases not matched to a gene. The CDR3 runs to 16 residues. The CDR3 DNA follows: TGTGCCAGCAGCAAAGTACTAGCGGCCCCCGAAAACATTCAGTACTTC. Amino acids: CASSKVLAAPENIQYF.

The V gene is TRBV6-5, the J gene TRBJ2-7; 10 nucleotides align to TRBD1. V dropped 2 bases and J dropped 4; count of bases not matched to a gene: 2. The CDR3 covers 14 residues. The germline V gene has CDR1 MNHEY and CDR2 SVGAGI. The CDR3 loop reads CASSYEGQGYEQYF. The DNA of the CDR3 is TGTGCCAGCAGTTACGAGGGACAGGGGTACGAGCAGTACTTC.